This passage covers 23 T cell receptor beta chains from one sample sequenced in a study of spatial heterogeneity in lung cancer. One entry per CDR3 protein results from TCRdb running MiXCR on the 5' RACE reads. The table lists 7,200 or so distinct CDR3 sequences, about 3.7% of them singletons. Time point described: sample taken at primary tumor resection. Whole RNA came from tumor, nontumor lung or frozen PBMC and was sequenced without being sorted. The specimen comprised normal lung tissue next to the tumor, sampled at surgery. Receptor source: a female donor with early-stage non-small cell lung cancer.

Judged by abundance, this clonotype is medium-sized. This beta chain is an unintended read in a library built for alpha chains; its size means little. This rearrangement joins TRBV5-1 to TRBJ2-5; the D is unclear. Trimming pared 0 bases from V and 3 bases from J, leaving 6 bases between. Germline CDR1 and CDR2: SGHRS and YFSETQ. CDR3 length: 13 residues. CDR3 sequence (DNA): TGCGCCAGCAGCTTGGAGGTAAAAGAGACCCAGTACTTC. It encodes CASSLEVKETQYF. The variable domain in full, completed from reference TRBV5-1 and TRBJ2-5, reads KAGVTQTPRYLIKTRGQQVTLSCSPISGHRSVSWYQQTPGQGLQFLFEYFSETQRNKGNFPGRFSGRQFSNSRSEMNVSTLELGDSALYLCASSLEVKETQYFGPGTRLLVL.

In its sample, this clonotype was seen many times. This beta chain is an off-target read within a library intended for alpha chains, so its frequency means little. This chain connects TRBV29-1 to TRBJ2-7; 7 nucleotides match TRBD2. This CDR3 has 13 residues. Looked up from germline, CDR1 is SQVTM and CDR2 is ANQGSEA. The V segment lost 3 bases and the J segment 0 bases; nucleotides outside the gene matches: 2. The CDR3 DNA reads TGCAGCGTTGAGGGGGGGACCTCCTACGAGCAGTACTTC. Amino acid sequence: CSVEGGTSYEQYF.

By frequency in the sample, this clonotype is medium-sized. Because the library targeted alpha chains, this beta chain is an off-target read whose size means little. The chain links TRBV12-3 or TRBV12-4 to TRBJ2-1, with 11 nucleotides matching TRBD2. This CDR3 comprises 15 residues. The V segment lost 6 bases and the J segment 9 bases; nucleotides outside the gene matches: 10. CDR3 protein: CASRLSGGGKVEQFF. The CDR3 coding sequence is TGTGCCAGCAGGCTTAGCGGGGGGGGTAAGGTTGAGCAGTTCTTC.

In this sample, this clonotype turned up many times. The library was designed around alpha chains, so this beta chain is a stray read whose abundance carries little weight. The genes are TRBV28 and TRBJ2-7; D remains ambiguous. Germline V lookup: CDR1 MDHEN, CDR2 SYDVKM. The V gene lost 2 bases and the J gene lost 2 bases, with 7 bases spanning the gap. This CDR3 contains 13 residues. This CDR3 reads CASSLIWTYEQYF. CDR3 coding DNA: TGTGCCAGCAGTTTAATCTGGACCTACGAGCAGTACTTC.

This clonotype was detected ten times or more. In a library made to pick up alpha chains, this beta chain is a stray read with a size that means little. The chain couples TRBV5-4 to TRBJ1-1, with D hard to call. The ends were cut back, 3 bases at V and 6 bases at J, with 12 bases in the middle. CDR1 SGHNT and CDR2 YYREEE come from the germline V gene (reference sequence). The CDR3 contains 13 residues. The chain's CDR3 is CASSWARNPEAFF. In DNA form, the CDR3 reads TGTGCCAGCAGCTGGGCCCGAAATCCTGAAGCTTTCTTT.

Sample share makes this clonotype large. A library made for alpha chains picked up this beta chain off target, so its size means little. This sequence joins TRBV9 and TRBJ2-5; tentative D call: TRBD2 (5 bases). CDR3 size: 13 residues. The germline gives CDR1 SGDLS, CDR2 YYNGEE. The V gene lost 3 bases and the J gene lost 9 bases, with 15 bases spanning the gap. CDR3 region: CASSELTNGAQYF. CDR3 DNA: TGTGCCAGCAGCGAGCTCACCAACGGGGCCCAGTACTTC.

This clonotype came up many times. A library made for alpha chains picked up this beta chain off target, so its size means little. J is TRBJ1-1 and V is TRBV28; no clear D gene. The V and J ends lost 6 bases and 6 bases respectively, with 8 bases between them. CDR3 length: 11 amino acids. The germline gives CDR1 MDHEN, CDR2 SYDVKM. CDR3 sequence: CASRGKPEAFF. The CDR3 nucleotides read TGTGCCAGCAGGGGTAAACCTGAAGCTTTCTTT.

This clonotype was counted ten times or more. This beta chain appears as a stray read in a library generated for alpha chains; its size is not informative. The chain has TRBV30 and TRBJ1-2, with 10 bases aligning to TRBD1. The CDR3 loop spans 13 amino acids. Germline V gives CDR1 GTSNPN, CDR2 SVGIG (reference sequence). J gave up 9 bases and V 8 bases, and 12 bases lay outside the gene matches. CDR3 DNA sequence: TGTGCCACCCGACAGGGGGCTTTCTTTAGCTACACCTTC. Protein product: CATRQGAFFSYTF.

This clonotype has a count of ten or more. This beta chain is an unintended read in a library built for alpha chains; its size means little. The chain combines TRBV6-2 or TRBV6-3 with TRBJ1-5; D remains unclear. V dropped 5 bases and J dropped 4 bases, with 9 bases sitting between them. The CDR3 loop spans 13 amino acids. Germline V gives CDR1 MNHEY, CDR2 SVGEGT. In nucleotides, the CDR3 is TGTGCCAGCAGTGAGCCAGAGAATCAGCCCCAGCATTTT. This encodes CASSEPENQPQHF.

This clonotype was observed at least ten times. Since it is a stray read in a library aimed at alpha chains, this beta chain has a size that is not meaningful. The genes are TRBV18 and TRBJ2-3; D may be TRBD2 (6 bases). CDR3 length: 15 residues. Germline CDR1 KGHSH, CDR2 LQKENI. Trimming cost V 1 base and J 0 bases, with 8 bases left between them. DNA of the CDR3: TGTGCCAGCTCACCACTTAGCGGAAGCACAGATACGCAGTATTTT. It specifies CASSPLSGSTDTQYF.

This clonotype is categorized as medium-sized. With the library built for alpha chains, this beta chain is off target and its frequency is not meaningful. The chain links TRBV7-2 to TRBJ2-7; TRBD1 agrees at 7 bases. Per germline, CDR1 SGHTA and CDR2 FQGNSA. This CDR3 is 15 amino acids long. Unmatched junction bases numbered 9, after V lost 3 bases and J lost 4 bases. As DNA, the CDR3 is TGTGCCAGCAGCTTCCCAGGGGGAAGGCGTTACGAGCAGTACTTC. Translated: CASSFPGGRRYEQYF.

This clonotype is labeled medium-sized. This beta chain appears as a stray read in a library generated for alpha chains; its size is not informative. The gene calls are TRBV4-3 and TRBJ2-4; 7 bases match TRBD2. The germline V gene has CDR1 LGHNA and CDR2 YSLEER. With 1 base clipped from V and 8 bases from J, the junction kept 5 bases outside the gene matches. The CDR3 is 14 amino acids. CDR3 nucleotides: TGCGCCAGCAGCCAAGTCAGGGCGGGGGACATTCAGTACTTC. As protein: CASSQVRAGDIQYF.

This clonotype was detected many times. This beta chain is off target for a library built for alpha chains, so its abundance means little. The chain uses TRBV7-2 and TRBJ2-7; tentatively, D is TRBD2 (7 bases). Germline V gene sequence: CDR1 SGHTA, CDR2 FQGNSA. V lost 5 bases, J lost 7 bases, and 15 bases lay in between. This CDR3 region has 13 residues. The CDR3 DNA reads TGTGCCAGCAGCCCTTCACAGGGAGGGGAGCAGTACTTC. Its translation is CASSPSQGGEQYF.

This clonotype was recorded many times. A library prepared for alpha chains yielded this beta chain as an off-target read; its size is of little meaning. CDR3 residues: CASGLGPQGPGESPLHF. CDR3 DNA: TGTGCTAGTGGTTTGGGCCCCCAGGGCCCGGGGGAGTCACCCCTCCACTTT. The rearrangement joins TRBV12-5 to TRBJ1-6, with D possibly matching TRBD1 (5 bases). CDR1 is LGHNT and CDR2 is FRNRAP in the germline V gene. The CDR3 runs to 17 residues. Trimming shortened V by 1 base and J by 10 bases, and 20 bases separated the two germline ends. Variable domain in full (rest from reference TRBV12-5 and TRBJ1-6): DARVTQTPRHKVTEMGQEVTMRCQPILGHNTVFWYRQTMMQGLELLAYFRNRAPLDDSGMPKDRFSAEMPDATLATLKIQPSEPRDSAVYFCASGLGPQGPGESPLHFGNGTRLTVT.

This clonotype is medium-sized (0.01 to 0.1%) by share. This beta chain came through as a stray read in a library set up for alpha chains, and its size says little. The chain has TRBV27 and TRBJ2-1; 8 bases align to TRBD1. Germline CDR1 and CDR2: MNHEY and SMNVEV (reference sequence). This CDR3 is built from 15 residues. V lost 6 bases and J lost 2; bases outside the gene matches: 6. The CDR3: CASSQGAVTYNEQFF. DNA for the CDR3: TGTGCCAGCAGCCAGGGGGCCGTTACCTACAATGAGCAGTTCTTC.

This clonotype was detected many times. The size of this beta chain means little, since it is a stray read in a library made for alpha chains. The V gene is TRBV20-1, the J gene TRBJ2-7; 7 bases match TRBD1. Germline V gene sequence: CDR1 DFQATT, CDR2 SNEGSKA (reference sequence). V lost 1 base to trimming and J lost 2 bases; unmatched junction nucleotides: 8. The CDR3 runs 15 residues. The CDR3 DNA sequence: TGCAGTGCTAGAGGCATACAGGGGCGACCCTACGAGCAGTACTTC. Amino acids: CSARGIQGRPYEQYF.

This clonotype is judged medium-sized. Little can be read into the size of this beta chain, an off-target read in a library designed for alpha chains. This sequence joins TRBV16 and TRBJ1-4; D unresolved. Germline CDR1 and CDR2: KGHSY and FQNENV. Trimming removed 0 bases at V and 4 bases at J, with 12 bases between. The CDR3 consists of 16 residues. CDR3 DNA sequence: TGTGCCAGCAGCCAATCCGCGGATAGGGTTAATGAAAAACTGTTTTTT. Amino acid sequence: CASSQSADRVNEKLFF. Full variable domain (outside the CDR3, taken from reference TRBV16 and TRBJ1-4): GEEVAQTPKHLVRGEGQKAKLYCAPIKGHSYVFWYQQVLKNEFKFLISFQNENVFDETGMPKERFSAKCLPNSPCSLEIQATKLEDSAVYFCASSQSADRVNEKLFFGSGTQLSVL.

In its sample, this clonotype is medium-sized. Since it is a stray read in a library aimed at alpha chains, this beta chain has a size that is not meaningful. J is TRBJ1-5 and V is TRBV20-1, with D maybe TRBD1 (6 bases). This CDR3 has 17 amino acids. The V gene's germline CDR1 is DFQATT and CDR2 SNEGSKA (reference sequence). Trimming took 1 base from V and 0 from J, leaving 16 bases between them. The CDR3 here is CSARAGWGADSNQPQHF. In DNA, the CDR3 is TGCAGTGCTAGAGCAGGCTGGGGGGCGGATAGCAATCAGCCCCAGCATTTT.

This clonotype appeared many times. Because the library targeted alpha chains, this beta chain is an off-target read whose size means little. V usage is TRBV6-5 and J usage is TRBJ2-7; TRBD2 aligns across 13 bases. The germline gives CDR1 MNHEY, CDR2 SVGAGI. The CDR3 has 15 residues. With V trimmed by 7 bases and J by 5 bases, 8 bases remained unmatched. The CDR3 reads CASTLTGTSGNEQYF. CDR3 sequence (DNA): TGTGCCAGCACCCTAACCGGGACTAGCGGGAACGAGCAGTACTTC.

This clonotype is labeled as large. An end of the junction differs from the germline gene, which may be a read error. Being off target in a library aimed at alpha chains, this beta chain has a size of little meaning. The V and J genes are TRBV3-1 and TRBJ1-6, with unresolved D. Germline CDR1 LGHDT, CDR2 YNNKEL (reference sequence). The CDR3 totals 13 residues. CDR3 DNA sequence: TGTGCCAGCAGCGAAGATGCAAATTCACCCCTCCACTTT. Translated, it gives CASSEDANSPLHF.

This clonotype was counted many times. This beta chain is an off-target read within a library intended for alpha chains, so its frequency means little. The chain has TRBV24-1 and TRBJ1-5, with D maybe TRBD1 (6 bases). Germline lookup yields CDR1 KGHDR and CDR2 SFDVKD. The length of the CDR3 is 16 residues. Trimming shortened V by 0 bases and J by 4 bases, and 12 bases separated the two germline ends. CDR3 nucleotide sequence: TGTGCCACCAGTGATTTGGGGCAGGGGTCTAATCAGCCCCAGCATTTT. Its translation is CATSDLGQGSNQPQHF.

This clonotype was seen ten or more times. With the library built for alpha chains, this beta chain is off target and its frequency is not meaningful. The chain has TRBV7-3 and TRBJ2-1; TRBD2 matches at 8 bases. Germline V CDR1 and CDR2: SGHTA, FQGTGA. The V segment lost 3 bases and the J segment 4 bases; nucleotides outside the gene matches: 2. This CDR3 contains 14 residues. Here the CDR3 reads CASSLIAGYNEQFF. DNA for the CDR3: TGTGCCAGCAGCTTGATAGCGGGGTACAATGAGCAGTTCTTC.

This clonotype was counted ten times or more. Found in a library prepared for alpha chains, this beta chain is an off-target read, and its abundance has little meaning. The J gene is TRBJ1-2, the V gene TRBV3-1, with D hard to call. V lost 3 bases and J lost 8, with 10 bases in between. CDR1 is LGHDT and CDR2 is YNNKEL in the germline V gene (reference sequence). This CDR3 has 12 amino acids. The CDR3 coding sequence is TGTGCCAGCAGCCAGCAAAATCGAGGCTACACCTTC. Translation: CASSQQNRGYTF.